The next 7 T cell receptor beta chains were all read from a single sample in a study of blood T cells in healthy people across ages. Using a J-beta primer mix together with a sample-barcoded 5' primer, a second PCR was run for about 7 to 12 cycles. TCRdb redid the calling of the 5' RACE reads with MiXCR, one entry per CDR3 protein. The sample comprises 710,000 or so distinct CDR3 sequences, about 30% of which are singletons, and 15% rests with the top ten. Sequencing input: blood. These TCRs come from a woman of 80 years or more in good health.

This clonotype was seen repeatedly, ten times or more. The rearrangement joins TRBV9 to TRBJ2-6; TRBD1 is a possible D gene (6 bases). V was trimmed by 3 bases and J by 2 bases, leaving 9 bases between them. This CDR3 contains 15 residues. Germline V gene data show CDR1 as SGDLS and CDR2 as YYNGEE. The CDR3 here is CASSDYRAGANVLTF. In DNA, the CDR3 is TGTGCCAGCAGCGATTACAGGGCTGGGGCCAACGTCCTGACTTTC. The full variable domain, in which reference TRBV9 and TRBJ2-6 provide the parts outside the CDR3, is DSGVTQTPKHLITATGQRVTLRCSPRSGDLSVYWYQQSLDQGLQFLIQYYNGEERAKGNILERFSAQQFPDLHSELNLSSLELGDSALYFCASSDYRAGANVLTFGAGSRLTVL.

V is TRBV20-1 and J is TRBJ2-1; no firm D call. The germline CDR1 and CDR2 sequences are DFQATT and SNEGSKA (reference sequence). Trimming left V 0 bases short and J 4 bases short, with 13 bases between. The CDR3 has 15 residues. The CDR3 region is CSARDYTAVYNEQFF. The CDR3 DNA reads TGCAGTGCTAGAGATTATACGGCAGTTTACAATGAGCAGTTCTTC.

As concerns this clonotype: A read error may be the cause here, since a much bigger clone is one base away. The rearrangement uses TRBV20-1 and TRBJ2-1, with 7 positions matching TRBD2. The CDR3 totals 14 residues. V lost 0 bases to trimming and J lost 10 bases; unmatched junction nucleotides: 9. Looked up from germline, CDR1 is DFQATT and CDR2 is SNEGSKA (reference sequence). For the CDR3, the DNA is TGCAGTGCTAGAGAAAGCGGACTAGGTCGGGAGCAGTTCTTC. Translation gives CSARESGLGREQFF.

Ten or more counts support this clonotype. The chain recombines TRBV5-6 with TRBJ2-1; D call uncertain. V shed 0 bases and J shed 3 bases, with 7 bases lying between them. CDR3 length equals 14 residues. Germline CDR1 is SGHDT and CDR2 is YYEEEE. CDR3: CASSLVRHYNEQFF. The CDR3 DNA sequence: TGTGCCAGCAGCTTGGTACGGCACTACAATGAGCAGTTCTTC.

This clonotype has only a few counts. A single base separates this from a much larger clone, so it may be a read error. V is TRBV6-1 and J is TRBJ2-5; no firm D call. V gave up 2 bases and J gave up 11 bases, with 12 bases separating them. From germline, CDR1 is MNHNS and CDR2 SASEGT. The CDR3 length is 12 residues. The CDR3 DNA sequence: TGTGCCAGCAGTGAACAGGCCCGTGAGCAGTACTTC. Translated: CASSEQAREQYF.

Many counts were recorded for this clonotype. Germline and junction disagree at one end, which may indicate a read error. The V call is TRBV5-1, the J call TRBJ2-3; D unresolved. Germline-derived CDR1 and CDR2 are SGHRS and YFSETQ. The CDR3 loop spans 14 amino acids. The DNA of the CDR3 is TGTGCCAGCAGTTTAGAGCAGAACACAGATACGCAGTATTTT. Translation: CASSLEQNTDTQYF.

This clonotype has a count of ten or more. This chain links TRBV5-1 with TRBJ1-2; 9 bases fit TRBD1. CDR1 is SGHRS and CDR2 is YFSETQ in the germline V gene. V lost 10 bases and J lost 1; bases outside the gene matches: 5. This CDR3 region has 13 residues. The CDR3 spells CASRDRVNYGYTF. CDR3 sequence (DNA): TGCGCCTCCCGGGACAGGGTTAACTATGGCTACACCTTC. The entire variable domain, with the rest obtained from reference TRBV5-1 and TRBJ1-2, is as follows: KAGVTQTPRYLIKTRGQQVTLSCSPISGHRSVSWYQQTPGQGLQFLFEYFSETQRNKGNFPGRFSGRQFSNSRSEMNVSTLELGDSALYLCASRDRVNYGYTFGSGTRLTVV.